The 20 T cell receptor beta chains presented below share a single source sample, sequenced in a study of T cells in narcolepsy. Data came from immunoSEQ multiplex PCR; TCRdb stores just in-frame clones and leaves some out. The table has approximately 30,000 clones, 75% to 80% seen once. Sequenced input: CD45RA- memory CD4+ T cells from PBMCs. The receptors were gathered from a human donor with narcolepsy.

The chain has TRBV11-3 and TRBJ2-3; D call uncertain. Germline CDR1 is SGHNT and CDR2 is YENEEA. Trimming took 4 bases from V and 1 from J, leaving 6 bases between them. The CDR3 covers 13 residues. The chain's CDR3 is CASSSDGTDTQYF. CDR3 nucleotides: TGTGCCAGCAGCTCGGACGGCACAGATACGCAGTATTTT.

The V and J genes are TRBV29-1 and TRBJ1-2; the D gene is possibly TRBD1 (6 bases). Deletions cut 4 bases from V and 3 bases from J, with 9 bases between. The CDR3 has 12 residues. The germline gives CDR1 SQVTM, CDR2 ANQGSEA. CDR3 in DNA: TGCAGCGTTGGGACAGCAGACTATGGCTACACCTTC. Its translation is CSVGTADYGYTF. The full variable domain, in which reference TRBV29-1 and TRBJ1-2 provide the parts outside the CDR3, is SAVISQKPSRDICQRGTSLTIQCQVDSQVTMMFWYRQQPGQSLTLIATANQGSEATYESGFVIDKFPISRPNLTFSTLTVSNMSPEDSSIYLCSVGTADYGYTFGSGTRLTVV.

V is TRBV5-4 and J is TRBJ2-7; 15 bases map to TRBD2. There are 19 residues in the CDR3. V was pared by 4 bases and J by 1 base, with 12 bases of the junction left unmatched. CDR1 SGHNT and CDR2 YYREEE come from the germline V gene (reference sequence). This CDR3 is CASSPEAGLAGGKSYEQYF. The CDR3 nucleotides read TGTGCCAGCAGCCCGGAAGCGGGACTAGCGGGGGGAAAATCCTACGAGCAGTACTTC.

The V and J genes are TRBV4-1 and TRBJ2-7, with 7 bases lining up with TRBD2. This CDR3 is built from 15 residues. V shed 4 bases and J 4 bases; nucleotides not matched to a gene: 10. The germline CDR1 and CDR2 sequences are MGHRA and YSYEKL. The CDR3 coding sequence is TGCGCCAGCAGCCTCAGCGGGACGGCGATTTACGAGCAGTACTTC. Protein: CASSLSGTAIYEQYF.

The chain joins TRBV5-1 to TRBJ2-3, with D unclear. The CDR3 spans 15 residues. Between the trimmed V and J ends, which lost 0 bases and 0 bases, there was a span of 8 bases. Germline lookup yields CDR1 SGHRS and CDR2 YFSETQ. CDR3: CASSLAPTSTDTQYF. In nucleotides, the CDR3 is TGCGCCAGCAGCTTGGCCCCGACGAGCACAGATACGCAGTATTTT.

The rearrangement joins TRBV10-3 to TRBJ2-1; TRBD2 matches at 9 bases. V was pared by 9 bases and J by 1 base, with 4 bases of the junction left unmatched. CDR1 and CDR2 from the germline V gene are ENHRY and SYGVKD. There are 14 residues in the CDR3. The CDR3 region has the DNA TGTGCCATACAGCGGGGGGATTCCTACAATGAGCAGTTCTTC. Amino acids: CAIQRGDSYNEQFF.

This chain joins TRBV19 and TRBJ2-5; 7 bases are a match to TRBD1. The trim removed 7 bases at V and 5 bases at J, leaving 10 bases unmatched. The CDR3 is 14 amino acids. Germline CDR1 and CDR2: LNHDA and SQIVND (reference sequence). This CDR3 is CASTPGRGRETQYF. CDR3 coding DNA: TGTGCCAGTACCCCGGGTAGGGGGCGGGAGACCCAGTACTTC.

This clone was counted between two and nine times. This rearrangement joins TRBV7-9 to TRBJ1-1, with 9 bases lining up with TRBD1. The trim removed 5 bases at V and 4 bases at J, leaving 8 bases unmatched. The germline gives CDR1 SEHNR, CDR2 FQNEAQ (reference sequence). CDR3 length: 15 amino acids. CDR3 sequence (DNA): TGTGCCAGCAGCCCGCCGACAGGGGGGAGCACTGAAGCTTTCTTT. Protein sequence: CASSPPTGGSTEAFF. Looking up the rest from reference TRBV7-9 and TRBJ1-1 gives the full variable domain: DTGVSQNPRHKITKRGQNVTFRCDPISEHNRLYWYRQTLGQGPEFLTYFQNEAQLEKSRLLSDRFSAERPKGSFSTLEIQRTEQGDSAMYLCASSPPTGGSTEAFFGQGTRLTVV.

The chain joins TRBV15 to TRBJ1-5; weak D call: TRBD1 (5 bases). The CDR3 is 14 residues long. CDR1 and CDR2 from the germline V gene are LNHNV and YYDKDF (reference sequence). V lost 1 base and J lost 1, with 5 bases in between. Written as DNA, the CDR3 is TGTGCCACCAGCAGAGGACAGAGCAATCAGCCCCAGCATTTT. It translates to CATSRGQSNQPQHF.

The V call is TRBV30, the J call TRBJ1-3, with 7 bases matching TRBD1. Germline assignment: CDR1 GTSNPN and CDR2 SVGIG (reference sequence). The CDR3 loop spans 13 amino acids. Trimming took 2 bases from V and 11 from J; bases not matched to a gene: 9. The CDR3 sequence: CAWSPDRVGAIYF. The CDR3 DNA follows: TGTGCCTGGAGTCCTGACAGGGTCGGGGCCATATATTTT.

The chain has TRBV9 and TRBJ1-1; a possible D gene is TRBD1 (5 bases). V dropped 4 bases and J dropped 1 base, with 14 bases sitting between them. The V gene's germline CDR1 is SGDLS and CDR2 YYNGEE. The CDR3 is 15 residues long. DNA of the CDR3: TGTGCCAGCAGCCGGGGGTCCGTTGCGAACACTGAAGCTTTCTTT. It translates to CASSRGSVANTEAFF.

V and J are TRBV7-3 and TRBJ2-1, with TRBD2 identical over 12 bases. This CDR3 has 16 residues. CDR1 and CDR2 from the germline V gene are SGHTA and FQGTGA. Unmatched junction bases numbered 2, after V lost 0 bases and J lost 5 bases. In nucleotides, the CDR3 is TGTGCCAGCAGCTTAACGACTAGCGGGGGAGACAATGAGCAGTTCTTC. It specifies CASSLTTSGGDNEQFF.

The chain uses TRBV9 and TRBJ2-7; D uncertain. Germline V gene sequence: CDR1 SGDLS, CDR2 YYNGEE. V was clipped by 0 bases and J by 3 bases, with 16 bases between them. The CDR3 contains 16 residues. The CDR3 protein is CASSVAANVPGYEQYF. The CDR3 DNA sequence: TGTGCCAGCAGCGTAGCTGCCAACGTCCCAGGCTACGAGCAGTACTTC.

The chain carries TRBV11-2 and TRBJ1-1; the D is unclear. Per germline, CDR1 SGHAT and CDR2 FQNNGV. Trimming left V 5 bases short and J 3 bases short, with 10 bases between. The CDR3 runs to 13 residues. In nucleotides, the CDR3 is TGTGCCAGCAGCACCGACCGGCACACTGAAGCTTTCTTT. This translates into CASSTDRHTEAFF.

The chain has TRBV7-8 and TRBJ2-7, with 9 bases fitting TRBD2. With V trimmed by 5 bases and J by 3 bases, 8 bases remained unmatched. Per the germline V gene, CDR1 is SGHVS and CDR2 is FQNEAQ. CDR3 length: 15 amino acids. CDR3 region: CASSPLAGDYYEQYF. CDR3 nucleotides: TGTGCCAGCAGCCCGTTAGCGGGGGATTACTACGAGCAGTACTTC.

This chain uses TRBV7-8 with TRBJ2-4; D perhaps matches TRBD2 (7 bases). Germline CDR1 and CDR2: SGHVS and FQNEAQ. This CDR3 has 15 residues. Trimming left V 5 bases short and J 7 bases short, with 18 bases between. The DNA for the CDR3 is TGTGCCAGCAGCCCGGGGGCGGGGGCTGGGAACATTCAGTACTTC. Amino acid sequence: CASSPGAGAGNIQYF.

The rearrangement uses TRBV7-2 and TRBJ2-6, with D tentatively TRBD2 (6 bases). CDR1 and CDR2 from the germline V gene are SGHTA and FQGNSA. This CDR3 has 16 residues. V lost 5 bases to trimming and J lost 0 bases, with 11 bases between them. The CDR3 DNA is TGTGCCAGCAGCCAGGAGGGGAGCTCTGGGGCCAACGTCCTGACTTTC. It yields the protein CASSQEGSSGANVLTF.

The chain recombines TRBV27 with TRBJ1-1; 11 bases align to TRBD1. The CDR3 runs to 15 residues. Unmatched junction bases numbered 16, after V lost 7 bases and J lost 12 bases. Germline CDR1 is MNHEY and CDR2 is SMNVEV (reference sequence). This CDR3 reads CASTRTGGHLKVTFF. CDR3 nucleotides: TGTGCCAGCACAAGGACAGGGGGCCATCTAAAGGTTACTTTCTTT.

The V call is TRBV5-5, the J call TRBJ2-1; unclear D gene. The CDR3 sequence is 15 residues long. The ends were cut back, 3 bases at V and 3 bases at J, with 13 bases in the middle. Germline V gene lookup returns CDR1 SGHKS and CDR2 YYEKEE (reference sequence). The chain's CDR3 is CASSSARADYNEQFF. The CDR3 DNA reads TGTGCCAGCAGCTCGGCGAGAGCAGACTACAATGAGCAGTTCTTC.

The chain recombines TRBV18 with TRBJ2-1; 8 nucleotides align to TRBD1. CDR1 and CDR2 (germline): KGHSH, LQKENI. The V segment lost 5 bases and the J segment 9 bases; nucleotides outside the gene matches: 15. This CDR3 comprises 16 residues. CDR3 coding DNA: TGTGCCAGCTCAAGTTTCCAGACAGGGGCCTCCAGTGAGCAGTTCTTC. Translation: CASSSFQTGASSEQFF.